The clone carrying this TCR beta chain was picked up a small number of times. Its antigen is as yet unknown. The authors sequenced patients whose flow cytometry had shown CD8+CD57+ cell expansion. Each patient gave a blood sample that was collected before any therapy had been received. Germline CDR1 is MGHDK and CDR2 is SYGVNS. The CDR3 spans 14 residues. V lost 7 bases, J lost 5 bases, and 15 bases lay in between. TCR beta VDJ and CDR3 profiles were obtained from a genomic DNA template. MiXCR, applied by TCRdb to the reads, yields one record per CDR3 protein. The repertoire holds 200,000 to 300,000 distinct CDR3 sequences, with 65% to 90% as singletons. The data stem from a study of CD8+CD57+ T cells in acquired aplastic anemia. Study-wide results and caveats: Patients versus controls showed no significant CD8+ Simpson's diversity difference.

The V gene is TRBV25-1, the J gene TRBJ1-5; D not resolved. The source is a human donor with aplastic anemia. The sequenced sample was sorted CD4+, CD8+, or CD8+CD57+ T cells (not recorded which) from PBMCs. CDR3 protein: CASILRQEDQPQHF. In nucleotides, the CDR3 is TGTGCCAGCATTCTAAGGCAAGAAGATCAGCCCCAGCATTTT.